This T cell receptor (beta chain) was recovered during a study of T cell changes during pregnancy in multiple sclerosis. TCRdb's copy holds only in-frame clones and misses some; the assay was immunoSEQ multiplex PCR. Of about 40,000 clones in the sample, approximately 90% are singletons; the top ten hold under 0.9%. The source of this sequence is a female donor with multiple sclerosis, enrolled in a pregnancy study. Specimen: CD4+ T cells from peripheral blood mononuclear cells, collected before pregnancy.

DNA for the CDR3: TGTGCCAGCACTGACAGCTATGGCTACACCTTC. Its translation: CASTDSYGYTF. This chain links TRBV7-2 with TRBJ1-2; the D gene is possibly TRBD1 (5 bases). The V gene's germline CDR1 is SGHTA and CDR2 FQGNSA. The CDR3 contains 11 residues. Trimming took 7 bases from V and 4 from J, leaving 7 bases between them. Drawing the rest from reference TRBV7-2 and TRBJ1-2, the complete variable domain is GAGVSQSPSNKVTEKGKDVELRCDPISGHTALYWYRQSLGQGLEFLIYFQGNSAPDKSGLPSDRFSAERTGGSVSTLTIQRTQQEDSAVYLCASTDSYGYTFGSGTRLTVV.